This TCR beta chain was recovered during a study of OX40 agonist ivuxolimab in advanced cancers. V gave up 5 bases and J gave up 2 bases, with 12 bases separating them. The CDR3 is made up of 14 amino acids. From germline, CDR1 is SGHTA and CDR2 FQGNSA. Patients were ineligible given autoimmune disease history or systemic immunosuppression. TCRdb's copy holds only in-frame clones and misses some; the assay was immunoSEQ multiplex PCR. The data contain 35,000 to 45,000 clones, 85% to 90% of them singletons. Study observations and caveats: Near-lowest levels of clonal expansion characterized partial responders at 0.1-3.0 mg/kg. Which antigen the expanded peripheral T cells recognized is unknown.

About this clone: The target antigen is unknown.

The sequencing here drew on CD4+ or CD8+ T cells sorted from blood, taken in a trial of the OX40 agonist ivuxolimab. This receptor was taken from an adult with an advanced solid tumor such as melanoma, head and neck, liver or kidney cancer. The J gene is TRBJ2-5, the V gene TRBV7-2; either TRBD1 or TRBD2 may supply D (5 bases each). Here the CDR3 reads CASSRDGMQETQYF. CDR3 DNA sequence: TGTGCCAGCAGCCGGGACGGGATGCAAGAGACCCAGTACTTC.